These 2 T cell receptor beta chains originate from one sample sequenced in a study of cytomegalovirus exposure and HLA in healthy donors. PCR primers comprised 60 Vbeta and 13 Jbeta primers. Profiling relied on immunoSEQ multiplex PCR, and the TCRdb table lists in-frame clones only, not all of them. The sample contains over 150,000 clones, 70% to 80% of which appear only once. Material for sequencing was PBMCs. Receptors originate from a man under 40 in good health and CMV-seropositive.

The chain uses TRBV6-4 and TRBJ2-3; 9 nucleotides align to TRBD2. CDR3 length: 15 residues. Germline V gene data show CDR1 as MRHNA and CDR2 as SNTAGT. With 4 bases clipped from V and 3 bases from J, the junction kept 5 bases outside the gene matches. This CDR3 reads CASSVGTSKTDTQYF. The DNA of the CDR3 is TGTGCCAGCAGTGTTGGGACTAGCAAGACAGATACGCAGTATTTT.

V usage is TRBV27 and J usage is TRBJ1-1; D is unclear. Trimming left V 0 bases short and J 0 bases short, with 8 bases between. Germline V lookup: CDR1 MNHEY, CDR2 SMNVEV (reference sequence). This CDR3 spans 15 amino acids. CDR3 protein: CASSLSAAMNTEAFF. The DNA of the CDR3 is TGTGCCAGCAGTTTATCGGCCGCCATGAACACTGAAGCTTTCTTT.